This note documents a single TCR beta chain sequence. The antigen is undetermined. This entry is derived from a study of cytomegalovirus exposure and HLA in healthy donors. General study findings and limits: Reports described diagnosis of cytomegalovirus status by the classifier as highly specific and sensitive. Information on immune exposure was restricted to one variable (CMV serostatus).

The CDR3 is made up of 17 amino acids. The germline gives CDR1 SGHRS, CDR2 YFSETQ. The J segment lost 1 base and the V segment lost 0 bases, leaving 4 bases of the junction unmatched. Primers for the PCR totalled 60 Vbeta and 13 Jbeta. Repertoires were generated with immunoSEQ multiplex PCR, while TCRdb's copy carries only in-frame clones and drops some. The table has under 200,000 clones, about 80% seen once; the top ten hold over 12%. The source material was PBMCs. The clonotype originates from a man between 45 and 60 years old in good health and CMV-seropositive. J is TRBJ2-2 and V is TRBV5-1; TRBD1 matches at 9 bases. CDR3 in amino acids: CASSLVQGAGNTGELFF. CDR3 bases: TGCGCCAGCAGCTTGGTACAGGGGGCTGGGAACACCGGGGAGCTGTTTTTT.